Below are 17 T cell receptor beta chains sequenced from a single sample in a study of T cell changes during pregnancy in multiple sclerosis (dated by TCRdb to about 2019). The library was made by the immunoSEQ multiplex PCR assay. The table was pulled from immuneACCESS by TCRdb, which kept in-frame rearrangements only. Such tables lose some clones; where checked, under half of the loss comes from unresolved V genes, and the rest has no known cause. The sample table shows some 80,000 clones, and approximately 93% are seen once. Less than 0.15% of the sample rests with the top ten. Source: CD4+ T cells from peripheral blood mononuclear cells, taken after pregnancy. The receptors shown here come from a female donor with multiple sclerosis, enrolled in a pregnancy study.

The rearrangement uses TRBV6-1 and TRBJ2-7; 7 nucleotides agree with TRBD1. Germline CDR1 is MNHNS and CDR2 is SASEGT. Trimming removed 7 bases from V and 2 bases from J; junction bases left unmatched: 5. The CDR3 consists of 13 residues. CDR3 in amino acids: CASTYDRAYEQYF. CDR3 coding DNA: TGTGCCAGCACCTACGACAGGGCCTACGAGCAGTACTTC.

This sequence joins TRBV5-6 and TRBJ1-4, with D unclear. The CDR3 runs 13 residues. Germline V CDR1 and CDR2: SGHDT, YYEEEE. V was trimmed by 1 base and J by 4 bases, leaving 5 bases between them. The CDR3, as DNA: TGTGCCAGCAGCTTGATAGATAATGAAAAACTGTTTTTT. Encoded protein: CASSLIDNEKLFF.

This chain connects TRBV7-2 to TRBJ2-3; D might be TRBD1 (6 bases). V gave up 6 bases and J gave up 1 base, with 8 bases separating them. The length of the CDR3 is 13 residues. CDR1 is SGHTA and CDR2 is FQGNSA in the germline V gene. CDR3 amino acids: CASRGAGTDTQYF. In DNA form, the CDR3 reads TGTGCCAGCAGGGGGGCTGGCACAGATACGCAGTATTTT.

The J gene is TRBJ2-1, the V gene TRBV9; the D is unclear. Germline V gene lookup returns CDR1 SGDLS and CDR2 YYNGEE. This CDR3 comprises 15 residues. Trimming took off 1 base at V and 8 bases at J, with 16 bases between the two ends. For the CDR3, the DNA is TGTGCCAGCAGCGTATCACCAAACCCCCTACATGAGCAGTTCTTC. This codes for CASSVSPNPLHEQFF.

The CDR3 protein is CASGEEGAPSYNEQFF. In DNA form, the CDR3 reads TGTGCCAGCGGAGAGGAGGGAGCCCCTTCCTACAATGAGCAGTTCTTC. The chain carries TRBV9 and TRBJ2-1, with D tentatively TRBD2 (6 bases). This CDR3 has 16 amino acids. CDR1 is SGDLS and CDR2 is YYNGEE in the germline V gene. Deletions cut 7 bases from V and 1 base from J, with 18 bases between.

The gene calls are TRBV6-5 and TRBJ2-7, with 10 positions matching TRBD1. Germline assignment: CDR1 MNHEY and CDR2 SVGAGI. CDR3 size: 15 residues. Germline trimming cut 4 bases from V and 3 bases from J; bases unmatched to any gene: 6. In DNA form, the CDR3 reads TGTGCCAGCAGTTCTGGGACAGGGGTATACTACGAGCAGTACTTC. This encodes CASSSGTGVYYEQYF.

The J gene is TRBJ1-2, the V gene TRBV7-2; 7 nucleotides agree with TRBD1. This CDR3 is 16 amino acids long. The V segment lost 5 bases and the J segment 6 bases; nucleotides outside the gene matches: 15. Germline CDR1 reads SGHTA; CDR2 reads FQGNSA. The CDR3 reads CASSQTTTGSFDGYTF. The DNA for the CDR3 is TGTGCCAGCAGCCAAACCACGACAGGGTCATTTGATGGCTACACCTTC.

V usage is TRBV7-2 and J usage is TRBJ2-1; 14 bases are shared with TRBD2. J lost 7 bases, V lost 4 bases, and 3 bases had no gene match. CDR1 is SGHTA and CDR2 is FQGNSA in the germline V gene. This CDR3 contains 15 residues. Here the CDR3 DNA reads TGTGCCAGCAGCTCAAGACTAGCGGGGGGGAATGAGCAGTTCTTC. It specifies CASSSRLAGGNEQFF.

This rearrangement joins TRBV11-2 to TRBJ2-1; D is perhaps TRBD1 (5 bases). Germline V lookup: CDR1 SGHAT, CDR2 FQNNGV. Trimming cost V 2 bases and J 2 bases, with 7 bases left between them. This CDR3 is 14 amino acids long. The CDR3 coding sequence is TGTGCCAGCAGCTTAATACAGGCCTACAATGAGCAGTTCTTC. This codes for CASSLIQAYNEQFF.

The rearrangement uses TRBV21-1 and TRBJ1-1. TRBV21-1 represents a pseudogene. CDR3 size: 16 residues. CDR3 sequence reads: CASSKAPTDRGTEAFF. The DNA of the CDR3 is TGTGCCAGCAGCAAAGCGCCCACAGATCGGGGCACTGAAGCTTTCTTT.

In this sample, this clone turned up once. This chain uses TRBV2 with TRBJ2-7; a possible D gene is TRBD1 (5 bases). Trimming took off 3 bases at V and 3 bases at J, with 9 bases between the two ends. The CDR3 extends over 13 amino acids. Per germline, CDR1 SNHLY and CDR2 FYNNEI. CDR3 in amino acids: CASSDQGFYEQYF. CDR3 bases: TGTGCCAGCAGTGACCAGGGATTCTACGAGCAGTACTTC.

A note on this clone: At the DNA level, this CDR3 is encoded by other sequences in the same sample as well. The CDR3: CATSRDLGNEQFF. CDR3 nucleotides: TGTGCCACCAGCAGAGATCTCGGGAATGAGCAGTTCTTC. J is TRBJ2-1 and V is TRBV15; the D is unclear. This CDR3 comprises 13 residues. Germline CDR1 and CDR2: LNHNV and YYDKDF (reference sequence). The V gene lost 0 bases and the J gene lost 7 bases, with 7 bases spanning the gap.

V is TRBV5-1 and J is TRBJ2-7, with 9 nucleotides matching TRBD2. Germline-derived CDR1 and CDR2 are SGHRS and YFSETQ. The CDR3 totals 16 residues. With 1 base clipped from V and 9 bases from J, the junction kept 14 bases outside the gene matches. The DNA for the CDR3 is TGCGCCAGCAGCTTGCTCCTAGCGGGATCCTCAGCGGGGCAGTACTTC. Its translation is CASSLLLAGSSAGQYF.

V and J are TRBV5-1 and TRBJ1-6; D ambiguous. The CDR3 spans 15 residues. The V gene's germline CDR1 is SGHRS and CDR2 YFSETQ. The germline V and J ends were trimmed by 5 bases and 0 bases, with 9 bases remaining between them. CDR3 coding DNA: TGCGCCAGCAGTCTTGGTAGCTCCTATAATTCACCCCTCCACTTT. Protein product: CASSLGSSYNSPLHF.

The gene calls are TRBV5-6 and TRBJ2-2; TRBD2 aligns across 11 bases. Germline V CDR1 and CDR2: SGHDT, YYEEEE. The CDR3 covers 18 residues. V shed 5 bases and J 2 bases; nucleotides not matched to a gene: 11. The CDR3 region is CASRQILAGVSNTGELFF. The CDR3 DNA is TGTGCCAGCAGACAAATACTAGCGGGAGTCTCCAACACCGGGGAGCTGTTTTTT.

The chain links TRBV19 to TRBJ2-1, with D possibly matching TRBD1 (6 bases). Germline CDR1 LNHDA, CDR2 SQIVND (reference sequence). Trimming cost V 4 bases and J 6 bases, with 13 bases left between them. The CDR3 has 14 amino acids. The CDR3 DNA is TGTGCCAGTAGTACAACTGGACAGTTCAATGAGCAGTTCTTC. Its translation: CASSTTGQFNEQFF.

Here the CDR3 reads CASRGPGATNEKLFF. CDR3 coding DNA: TGTGCCAGCAGGGGACCAGGGGCAACTAATGAAAAACTGTTTTTT. The chain links TRBV28 to TRBJ1-4, with a tentative D call TRBD1 (6 bases). V gave up 6 bases and J gave up 0 bases, with 11 bases separating them. Germline-derived CDR1 and CDR2 are MDHEN and SYDVKM. The CDR3 runs 15 residues.